The rows below give T cell receptor beta chains drawn from one sample of a study of cytomegalovirus exposure and HLA in healthy donors. The protocol was immunoSEQ multiplex PCR, while the TCRdb copy is restricted to in-frame clones and leaves out a portion. The data show some 130,000 clones, around 79% seen once. Sequencing was performed on PBMCs. All receptors come from a man in his forties or fifties in good health and CMV-seropositive. The CDR3 runs from the conserved cysteine through the conserved F or W. The D gene is left open where the match is weak. Size tells how often a clone was seen (once, few, many) or the class of an expanded clone, and some rows leave it out.

>NA|TRBJ2-1|TRBV18|NA
CASSPDSSYNEQFF
TGTGCCAGCTCACCAGATAGCTCCTACAATGAGCAGTTCTTC
>NA|TRBJ2-7|TRBV29-1|TRBD2
CSATGTSGYEQYF
TGCAGCGCGACCGGGACTAGCGGTTACGAGCAGTACTTC
>NA|TRBJ1-1|TRBV5-4|TRBD1
CASAALGGSGTEAFF
TGTGCCAGCGCAGCACTAGGGGGCTCTGGCACTGAAGCTTTCTTT
>few|TRBJ2-2|TRBV6-1|NA
CASRAGPGELFF
TGTGCCAGCAGGGCAGGGCCCGGGGAGCTGTTTTTT
>NA|TRBJ2-3|TRBV18|TRBD2
CASSTTSGSTDTQYF
TGTGCCAGCTCAACGACTAGCGGGAGTACAGATACGCAGTATTTT
>once|TRBJ2-1|TRBV19|TRBD2
CASSPVAGALNEQFF
TGTGCCAGTAGTCCCGTAGCGGGAGCGCTCAATGAGCAGTTCTTC
>NA|TRBJ1-5|TRBV2|NA
CASSPAGRSNQPQHF
TGTGCCAGCAGTCCTGCAGGGAGGAGCAATCAGCCCCAGCATTTT
>NA|TRBJ1-1|TRBV6-1|TRBD1
CASSEVQGITEAFF
TGTGCCAGCAGTGAAGTACAGGGGATCACTGAAGCTTTCTTT
>few|TRBJ2-7|TRBV11-3|NA
CASSLRSGYEQYF
TGTGCCAGCAGCTTAAGGTCCGGGTACGAGCAGTACTTC
>NA|TRBJ2-5|TRBV7-9|TRBD2
CASSYDYGGRYQETQYF
TGTGCCAGCAGCTATGACTATGGCGGGAGGTACCAAGAGACCCAGTACTTC
>once|TRBJ1-1|TRBV28|NA
CASRTTGLVTEAFF
TGTGCCAGCAGGACAACAGGGTTGGTCACTGAAGCTTTCTTT
>NA|TRBJ2-7|TRBV7-2|TRBD1
CASSSPGTGANEQYF
TGTGCCAGCAGCTCCCCAGGGACAGGGGCGAACGAGCAGTACTTC
>few|TRBJ1-4|TRBV7-9|NA
CASSNSQGIEEKLFF
TGTGCCAGCAGCAACAGCCAGGGGATTGAGGAAAAACTGTTTTTT
>few|TRBJ1-4|TRBV7-9|NA
CASSLSRGNSEKLFF
TGTGCCAGCAGCCTATCAAGGGGGAATAGTGAAAAACTGTTTTTT
>NA|TRBJ1-1|TRBV6-1|NA
CASSYSGVNTEAFF
TGTGCCAGCAGTTATTCAGGGGTGAACACTGAAGCTTTCTTT
>NA|TRBJ2-3|TRBV5-1|TRBD2
CASSSYKLAGGPTDTQYF
TGCGCCAGCAGCTCCTATAAACTAGCGGGAGGCCCCACAGATACGCAGTATTTT
>NA|TRBJ1-5|TRBV2|TRBD1
CASRGTGGAGNQPQHF
TGTGCCAGCAGGGGGACAGGGGGCGCGGGCAATCAGCCCCAGCATTTT